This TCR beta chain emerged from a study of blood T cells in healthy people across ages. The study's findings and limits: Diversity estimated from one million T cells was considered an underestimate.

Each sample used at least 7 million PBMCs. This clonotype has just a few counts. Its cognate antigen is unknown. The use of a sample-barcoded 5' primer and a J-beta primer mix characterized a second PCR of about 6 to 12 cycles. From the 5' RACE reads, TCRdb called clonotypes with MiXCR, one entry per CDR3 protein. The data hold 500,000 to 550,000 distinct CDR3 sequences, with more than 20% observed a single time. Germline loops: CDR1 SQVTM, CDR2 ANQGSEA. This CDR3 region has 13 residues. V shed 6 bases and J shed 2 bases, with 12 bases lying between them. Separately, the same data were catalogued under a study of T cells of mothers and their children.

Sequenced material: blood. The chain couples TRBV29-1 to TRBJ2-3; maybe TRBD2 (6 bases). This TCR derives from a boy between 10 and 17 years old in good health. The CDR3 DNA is TGCAGCGTCTGGCGGGAAGTCACAGATACGCAGTATTTT. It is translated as CSVWREVTDTQYF.